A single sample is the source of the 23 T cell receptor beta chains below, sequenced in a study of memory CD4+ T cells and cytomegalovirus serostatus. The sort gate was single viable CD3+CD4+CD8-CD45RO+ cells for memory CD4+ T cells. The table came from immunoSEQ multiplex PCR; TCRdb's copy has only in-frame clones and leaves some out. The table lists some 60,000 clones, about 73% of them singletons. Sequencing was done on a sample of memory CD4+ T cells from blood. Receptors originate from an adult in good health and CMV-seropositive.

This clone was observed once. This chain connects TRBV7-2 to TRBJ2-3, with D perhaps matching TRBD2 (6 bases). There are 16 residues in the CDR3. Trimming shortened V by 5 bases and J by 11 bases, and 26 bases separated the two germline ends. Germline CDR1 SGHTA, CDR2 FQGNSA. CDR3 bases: TGTGCCAGCAGCCCGAAGGGGAGGACCCTACTTGGAGAGCAGTATTTT. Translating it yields CASSPKGRTLLGEQYF.

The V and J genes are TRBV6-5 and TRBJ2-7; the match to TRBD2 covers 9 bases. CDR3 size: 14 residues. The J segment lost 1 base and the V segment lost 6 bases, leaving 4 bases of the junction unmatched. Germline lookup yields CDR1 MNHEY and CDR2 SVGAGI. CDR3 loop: CASRRLAGSYEQYF. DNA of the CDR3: TGTGCCAGCAGGCGGCTAGCGGGATCCTACGAGCAGTACTTC.

The CDR3 region has the DNA TGTGCCAGCAGTGGACAGCGAAGGACCGGGGAGCTGTTTTTT. This gives the protein CASSGQRRTGELFF. The chain recombines TRBV6-1 with TRBJ2-2, with D possibly TRBD1 on 5 matching bases. The CDR3 contains 14 residues. Trimming removed 4 bases from V and 5 bases from J, with 11 bases in between. Per germline, CDR1 MNHNS and CDR2 SASEGT.

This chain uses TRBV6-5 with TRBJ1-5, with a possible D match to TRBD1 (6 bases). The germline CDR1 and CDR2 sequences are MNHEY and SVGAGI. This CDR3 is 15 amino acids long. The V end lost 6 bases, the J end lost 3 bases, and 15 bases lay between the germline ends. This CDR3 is CASRKNRESNQPQHF. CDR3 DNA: TGTGCCAGCAGGAAAAACAGGGAATCCAATCAGCCCCAGCATTTT.

Written as DNA, the CDR3 is TGTGCCAGCAGCTTGGGGACAATTTTGAACACTGAAGCTTTCTTT. Its translation is CASSLGTILNTEAFF. J is TRBJ1-1 and V is TRBV5-6; a weak D match, TRBD1 (5 bases). Germline CDR1 SGHDT, CDR2 YYEEEE. The CDR3 covers 15 residues. V lost 0 bases to trimming and J lost 0 bases, with 9 bases between them. Filled out from reference TRBV5-6 and TRBJ1-1, the complete variable domain reads DAGVTQSPTHLIKTRGQQVTLRCSPKSGHDTVSWYQQALGQGPQFIFQYYEEEERQRGNFPDRFSGHQFPNYSSELNVNALLLGDSALYLCASSLGTILNTEAFFGQGTRLTVV.

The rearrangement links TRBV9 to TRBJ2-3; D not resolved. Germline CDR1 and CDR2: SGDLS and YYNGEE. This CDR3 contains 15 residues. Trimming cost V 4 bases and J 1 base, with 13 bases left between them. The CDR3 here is CASSPHHSRTDTQYF. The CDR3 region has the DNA TGTGCCAGCAGCCCCCATCACAGCCGCACAGATACGCAGTATTTT.

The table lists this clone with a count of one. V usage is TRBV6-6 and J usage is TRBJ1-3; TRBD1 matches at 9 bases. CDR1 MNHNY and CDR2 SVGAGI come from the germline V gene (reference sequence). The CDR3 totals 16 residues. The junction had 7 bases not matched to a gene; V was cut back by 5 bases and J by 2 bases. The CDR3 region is CASSVHRDRAGNTIYF. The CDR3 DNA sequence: TGTGCCAGCAGTGTTCACCGGGACAGGGCTGGAAACACCATATATTTT.

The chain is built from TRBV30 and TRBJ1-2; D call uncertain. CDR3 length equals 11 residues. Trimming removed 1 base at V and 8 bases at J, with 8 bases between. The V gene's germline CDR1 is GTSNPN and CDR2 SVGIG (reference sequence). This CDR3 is CAWSALGGYTF. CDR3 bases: TGTGCCTGGAGTGCGCTCGGAGGCTACACCTTC.

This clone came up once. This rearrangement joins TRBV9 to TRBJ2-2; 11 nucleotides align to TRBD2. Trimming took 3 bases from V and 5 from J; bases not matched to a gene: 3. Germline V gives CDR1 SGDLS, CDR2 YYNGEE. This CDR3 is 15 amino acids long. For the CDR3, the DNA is TGTGCCAGCAGCGGACTAGCGGGAAAAACCGGGGAGCTGTTTTTT. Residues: CASSGLAGKTGELFF.

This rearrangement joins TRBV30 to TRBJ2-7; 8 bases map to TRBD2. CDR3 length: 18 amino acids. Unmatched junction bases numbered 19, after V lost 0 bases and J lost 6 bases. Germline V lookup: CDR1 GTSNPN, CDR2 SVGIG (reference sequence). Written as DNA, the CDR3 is TGTGCCTGGAGTGTAGGGTGGCTAGCGGGTGCTATAGCGTCCGAGCAGTACTTC. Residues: CAWSVGWLAGAIASEQYF.

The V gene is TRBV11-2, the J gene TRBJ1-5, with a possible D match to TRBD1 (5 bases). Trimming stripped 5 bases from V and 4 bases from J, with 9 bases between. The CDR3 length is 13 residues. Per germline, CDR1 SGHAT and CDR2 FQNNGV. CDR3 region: CASSRDRNQPQHF. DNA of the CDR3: TGTGCCAGCAGCCGGGACCGAAATCAGCCCCAGCATTTT.

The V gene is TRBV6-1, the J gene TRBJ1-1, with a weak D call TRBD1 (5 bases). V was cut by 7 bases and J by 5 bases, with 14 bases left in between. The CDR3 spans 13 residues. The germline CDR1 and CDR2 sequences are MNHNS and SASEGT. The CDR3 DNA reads TGTGCCAGCACCCGGGGCCGGTGGACTGAAGCTTTCTTT. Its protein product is CASTRGRWTEAFF.

DNA of the CDR3: TGCGCCAGCAGCCAAAGCCTCTTGGACAGTTCCTCATTCACAGATACGCAGTATTTT. It translates to CASSQSLLDSSSFTDTQYF. The V call is TRBV4-1, the J call TRBJ2-3; the D gene is possibly TRBD1 (6 bases). The length of the CDR3 is 19 residues. Germline assignment: CDR1 MGHRA and CDR2 YSYEKL. Trimming left V 2 bases short and J 2 bases short, with 23 bases between.

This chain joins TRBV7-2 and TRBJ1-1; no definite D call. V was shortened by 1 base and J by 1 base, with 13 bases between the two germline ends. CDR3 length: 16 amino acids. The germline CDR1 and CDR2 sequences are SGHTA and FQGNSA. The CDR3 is CASSLVGSQSNTEAFF. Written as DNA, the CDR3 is TGTGCCAGCAGCTTAGTAGGTTCCCAGTCGAACACTGAAGCTTTCTTT. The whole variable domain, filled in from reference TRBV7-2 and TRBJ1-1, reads GAGVSQSPSNKVTEKGKDVELRCDPISGHTALYWYRQSLGQGLEFLIYFQGNSAPDKSGLPSDRFSAERTGGSVSTLTIQRTQQEDSAVYLCASSLVGSQSNTEAFFGQGTRLTVV.

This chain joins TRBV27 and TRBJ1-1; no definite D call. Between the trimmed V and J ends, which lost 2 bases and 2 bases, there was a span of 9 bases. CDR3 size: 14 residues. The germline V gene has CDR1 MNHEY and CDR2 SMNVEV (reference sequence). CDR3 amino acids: CASSLQVGNTEAFF. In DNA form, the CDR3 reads TGTGCCAGCAGTTTACAGGTCGGTAACACTGAAGCTTTCTTT.

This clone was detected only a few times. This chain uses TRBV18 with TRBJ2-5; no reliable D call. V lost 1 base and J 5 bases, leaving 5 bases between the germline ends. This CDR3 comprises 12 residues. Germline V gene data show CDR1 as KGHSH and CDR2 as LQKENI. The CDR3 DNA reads TGTGCCAGCTCACCACTCCCTGAGACCCAGTACTTC. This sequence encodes CASSPLPETQYF.

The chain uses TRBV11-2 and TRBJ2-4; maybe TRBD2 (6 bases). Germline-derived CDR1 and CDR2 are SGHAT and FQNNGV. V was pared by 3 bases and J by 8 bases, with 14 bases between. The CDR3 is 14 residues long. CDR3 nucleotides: TGTGCCAGCAGCTTGGGACTTCCGAGGGACATTCAGTACTTC. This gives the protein CASSLGLPRDIQYF.

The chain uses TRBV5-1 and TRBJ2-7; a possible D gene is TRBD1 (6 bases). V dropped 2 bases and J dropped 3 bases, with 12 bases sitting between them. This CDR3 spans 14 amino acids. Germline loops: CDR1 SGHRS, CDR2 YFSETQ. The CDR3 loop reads CASSFGQLDYEQYF. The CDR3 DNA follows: TGCGCCAGCAGCTTTGGACAGTTAGACTACGAGCAGTACTTC.

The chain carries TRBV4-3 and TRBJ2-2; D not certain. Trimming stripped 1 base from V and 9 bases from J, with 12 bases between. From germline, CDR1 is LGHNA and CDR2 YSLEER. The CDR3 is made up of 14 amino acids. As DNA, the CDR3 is TGCGCCAGCAGCCAAGGCACAACGGGCCGGGAGCTGTTTTTT. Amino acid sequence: CASSQGTTGRELFF.

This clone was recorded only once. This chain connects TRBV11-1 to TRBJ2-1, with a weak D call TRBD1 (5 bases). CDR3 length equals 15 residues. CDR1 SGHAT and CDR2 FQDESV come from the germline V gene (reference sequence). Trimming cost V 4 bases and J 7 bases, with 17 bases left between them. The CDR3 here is CASSSGKVPSNEQFF. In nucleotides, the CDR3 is TGTGCCAGCAGCTCAGGGAAGGTCCCCTCGAATGAGCAGTTCTTC.

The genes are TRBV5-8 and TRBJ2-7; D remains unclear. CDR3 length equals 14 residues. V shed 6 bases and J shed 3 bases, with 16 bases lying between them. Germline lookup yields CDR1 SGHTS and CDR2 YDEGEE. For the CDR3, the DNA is TGTGCCAGCACCTGGCGGACCTTGGGCTACGAGCAGTACTTC. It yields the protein CASTWRTLGYEQYF.

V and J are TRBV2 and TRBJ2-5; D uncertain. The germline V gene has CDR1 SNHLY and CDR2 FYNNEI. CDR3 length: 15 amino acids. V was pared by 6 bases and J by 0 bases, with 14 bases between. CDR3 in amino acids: CASSPLDLYQETQYF. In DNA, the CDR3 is TGTGCCAGCAGCCCCTTGGACCTATACCAAGAGACCCAGTACTTC.

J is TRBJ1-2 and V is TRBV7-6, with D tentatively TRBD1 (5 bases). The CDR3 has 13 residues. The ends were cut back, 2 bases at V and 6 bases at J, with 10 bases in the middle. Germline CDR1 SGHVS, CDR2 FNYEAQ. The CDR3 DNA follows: TGTGCCAGCAGCTTACAGGGTAGGAATGGCTACACCTTC. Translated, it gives CASSLQGRNGYTF.